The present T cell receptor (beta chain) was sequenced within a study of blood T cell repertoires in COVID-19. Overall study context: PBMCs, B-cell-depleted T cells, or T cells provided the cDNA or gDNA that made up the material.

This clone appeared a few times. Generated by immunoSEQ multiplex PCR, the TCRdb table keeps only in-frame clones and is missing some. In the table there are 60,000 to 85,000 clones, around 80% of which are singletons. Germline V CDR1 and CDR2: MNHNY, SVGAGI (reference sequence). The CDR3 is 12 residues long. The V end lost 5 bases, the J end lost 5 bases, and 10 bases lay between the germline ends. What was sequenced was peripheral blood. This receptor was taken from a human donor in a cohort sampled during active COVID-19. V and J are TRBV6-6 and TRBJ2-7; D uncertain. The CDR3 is CASSTRVDEQYF. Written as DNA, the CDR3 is TGTGCCAGCAGTACCCGCGTAGACGAGCAGTACTTC.